Below, 25 T cell receptor beta chains from the same sample are listed, as sequenced in a study of blood T cell repertoires in COVID-19. Generated by immunoSEQ multiplex PCR, the TCRdb table keeps only in-frame clones and is missing some. The table includes around 130,000 clones, 65% to 90% detected once. Material: peripheral blood. All receptors derive from a man between 50 and 59 years old with acute or convalescent COVID-19.

The CDR3 DNA follows: TGTGCCAGCAGCGTAGAAACAGGGGGTGAGCAGTACTTC. Translated, it gives CASSVETGGEQYF. The V and J genes are TRBV9 and TRBJ2-7, with 8 bases lining up with TRBD1. The CDR3 sequence is 13 residues long. J gave up 7 bases and V 0 bases, and 3 bases lay outside the gene matches. Germline lookup yields CDR1 SGDLS and CDR2 YYNGEE.

As regards this clone: Mismatch with germline at one junction end may stem from a read error. The chain is built from TRBV7-2 and TRBJ2-7; D unclear. Germline V gene lookup returns CDR1 SGHTA and CDR2 FQGNSA. The CDR3 is made up of 14 amino acids. CDR3 in DNA: TGTGCCAGCAGCGTAGCTGACGGGTCCTACGAGCAGTACTTC. As protein: CASSVADGSYEQYF.

As DNA, the CDR3 is TGCGCCAGCAGCCAATTGACGGGTACGAACACCGGGGAGCTGTTTTTT. Its protein is CASSQLTGTNTGELFF. V is TRBV5-1 and J is TRBJ2-2; D is unresolved. V was shortened by 4 bases and J by 0 bases, with 13 bases between the two germline ends. Germline loops: CDR1 SGHRS, CDR2 YFSETQ. There are 16 residues in the CDR3.

Only one count was recorded for this clone. V gene TRBV7-9 combines with J gene TRBJ2-3; TRBD2 matches 11 bases. Per the germline V gene, CDR1 is SEHNR and CDR2 is FQNEAQ (reference sequence). The CDR3 is 15 residues long. V shed 3 bases, J shed 4 bases, and the junction held 3 bases outside the gene matches. CDR3 DNA: TGTGCCAGCAGCTTTAGCGGGGGGGTGGCAGATACGCAGTATTTT. Translation: CASSFSGGVADTQYF.

This chain uses TRBV6-6 with TRBJ1-4, with D hard to call. Germline assignment: CDR1 MNHNY and CDR2 SVGAGI (reference sequence). Trimming removed 5 bases at V and 1 base at J, with 20 bases between. The length of the CDR3 is 18 residues. The CDR3 bases are TGTGCCAGCAGTCCAGCCCTCAGGCGACCGATAACTAATGAAAAACTGTTTTTT. Translation: CASSPALRRPITNEKLFF.

This clone appeared a few times. The chain is built from TRBV20-1 and TRBJ2-5; D gene ambiguous. The CDR3 is made up of 10 amino acids. V shed 5 bases and J shed 5 bases, with 6 bases lying between them. CDR1 is DFQATT and CDR2 is SNEGSKA in the germline V gene (reference sequence). The CDR3 here is CSAQYETQYF. CDR3 bases: TGCAGTGCTCAGTACGAGACCCAGTACTTC.

This chain joins TRBV5-8 and TRBJ1-2, with 10 bases that match TRBD1. The CDR3 extends over 14 amino acids. J was trimmed by 8 bases and V by 3 bases; bases with no gene match: 7. Germline CDR1 and CDR2: SGHTS and YDEGEE. The CDR3 sequence: CASSSGQGGFGYTF. CDR3 in DNA: TGTGCCAGCAGCTCCGGACAGGGGGGTTTCGGCTACACCTTC.

The chain combines TRBV13 with TRBJ2-5; D possibly corresponds to TRBD2 (5 bases). Trimming took 5 bases from V and 0 from J, leaving 13 bases between them. This CDR3 has 15 residues. Germline V CDR1 and CDR2: PRHDT, FYEKMQ (reference sequence). The CDR3 region is CASSNLRGNQETQYF. The CDR3 DNA is TGTGCCAGCAGCAATTTACGGGGAAACCAAGAGACCCAGTACTTC. The entire variable domain, with the rest obtained from reference TRBV13 and TRBJ2-5, is as follows: AAGVIQSPRHLIKEKRETATLKCYPIPRHDTVYWYQQGPGQDPQFLISFYEKMQSDKGSIPDRFSAQQFSDYHSELNMSSLELGDSALYFCASSNLRGNQETQYFGPGTRLLVL.

The rearrangement uses TRBV29-1 and TRBJ2-3; D may be TRBD1 (6 bases). Trimming pared 1 base from V and 1 base from J, leaving 12 bases between. The CDR3 covers 15 residues. Germline CDR1 reads SQVTM; CDR2 reads ANQGSEA. CDR3 sequence: CSVEGGRVGTDTQYF. The CDR3 nucleotides read TGCAGCGTTGAAGGGGGGCGGGTCGGCACAGATACGCAGTATTTT.

The V call is TRBV6-5, the J call TRBJ2-2; possibly TRBD2 for D (7 bases). This CDR3 region has 15 residues. The V gene lost 2 bases and the J gene lost 7 bases, with 14 bases spanning the gap. Germline V gene lookup returns CDR1 MNHEY and CDR2 SVGAGI. Here the CDR3 reads CASSYGGGLSGELFF. The CDR3 DNA reads TGTGCCAGCAGTTACGGGGGGGGCCTCAGCGGGGAGCTGTTTTTT.

The gene calls are TRBV9 and TRBJ2-1, with a tentative D call TRBD2 (7 bases). Germline V gene lookup returns CDR1 SGDLS and CDR2 YYNGEE. This CDR3 has 14 amino acids. Between the trimmed V and J ends, which lost 0 bases and 7 bases, there was a span of 11 bases. CDR3 in amino acids: CASSVGGGLNEQFF. The CDR3 DNA reads as TGTGCCAGCAGCGTAGGCGGGGGCTTGAATGAGCAGTTCTTC.

The gene calls are TRBV30 and TRBJ1-2, with D possibly matching TRBD1 (5 bases). Germline assignment: CDR1 GTSNPN and CDR2 SVGIG (reference sequence). Trimming removed 3 bases from V and 1 base from J, with 15 bases in between. CDR3 length: 15 residues. The CDR3 DNA follows: TGTGCCTGGAGCGCCCCGGGGGGTGGTAACTATGGCTACACCTTC. Protein sequence: CAWSAPGGGNYGYTF.

The chain uses TRBV5-1 and TRBJ2-3; 12 bases are shared with TRBD2. The CDR3 loop spans 17 amino acids. The V segment lost 4 bases and the J segment 3 bases; nucleotides outside the gene matches: 9. Germline assignment: CDR1 SGHRS and CDR2 YFSETQ. CDR3 amino acids: CASSTTSGGLRTDTQYF. The CDR3 DNA sequence: TGCGCCAGCAGCACAACTAGCGGGGGGCTCAGGACAGATACGCAGTATTTT.

The chain combines TRBV30 with TRBJ1-5, with a possible D match to TRBD1 (5 bases). Germline CDR1 GTSNPN, CDR2 SVGIG (reference sequence). Trimming left V 2 bases short and J 9 bases short, with 14 bases between. This CDR3 spans 13 amino acids. DNA for the CDR3: TGTGCCTGGAGTCCCAGGGAGGGTCGGCCCCAGCATTTT. It translates to CAWSPREGRPQHF.

This clone has only one observation. This chain uses TRBV7-9 with TRBJ1-2; D is undetermined. This CDR3 is built from 14 residues. Per the germline V gene, CDR1 is SEHNR and CDR2 is FQNEAQ (reference sequence). V was cut by 1 base and J by 4 bases, with 10 bases left in between. CDR3 in DNA: TGTGCCAGCAGCTTAGATGGTAGCGGCTATGGCTACACCTTC. Protein sequence: CASSLDGSGYGYTF. The complete variable domain, with remaining parts taken from reference TRBV7-9 and TRBJ1-2, reads DTGVSQNPRHKITKRGQNVTFRCDPISEHNRLYWYRQTLGQGPEFLTYFQNEAQLEKSRLLSDRFSAERPKGSFSTLEIQRTEQGDSAMYLCASSLDGSGYGYTFGSGTRLTVV.

This clone was recorded only once. V and J are TRBV4-1 and TRBJ2-3; weak D call: TRBD1 (5 bases). This CDR3 contains 17 residues. CDR1 is MGHRA, CDR2 YSYEKL, per germline. V shed 0 bases and J shed 1 base, with 14 bases lying between them. This chain's CDR3 is CASSQEGLVTRTDTQYF. The DNA for the CDR3 is TGCGCCAGCAGCCAAGAGGGGCTAGTCACCCGCACAGATACGCAGTATTTT.

The rearrangement links TRBV5-6 to TRBJ2-7, with a weak D call TRBD2 (6 bases). CDR1 is SGHDT, CDR2 YYEEEE, per germline. This CDR3 has 17 residues. The V and J ends lost 1 base and 0 bases respectively, with 17 bases between them. The CDR3 DNA reads TGTGCCAGCAGCTTGAGGCCGGAGCGGGTTAGCTCCTACGAGCAGTACTTC. Residues: CASSLRPERVSSYEQYF.

The chain couples TRBV4-1 to TRBJ2-1; 12 bases are a match to TRBD2. CDR1 and CDR2 from the germline V gene are MGHRA and YSYEKL. The CDR3 is made up of 16 amino acids. V was pared by 1 base and J by 4 bases, with 2 bases of the junction left unmatched. CDR3 in DNA: TGCGCCAGCAGCCAAGCTAGCGGGAGGGGATACAATGAGCAGTTCTTC. Translation gives CASSQASGRGYNEQFF.

The chain combines TRBV6-5 with TRBJ1-2; 10 bases align to TRBD1. The CDR3 length is 15 residues. Germline-derived CDR1 and CDR2 are MNHEY and SVGAGI. V lost 5 bases to trimming and J lost 4 bases; unmatched junction nucleotides: 7. The CDR3 here is CASSQTGGAGYGYTF. The CDR3 region has the DNA TGTGCCAGCAGTCAGACAGGGGGCGCTGGCTATGGCTACACCTTC.

This chain uses TRBV5-4 with TRBJ1-6, with TRBD1 matching 12 bases. This CDR3 is built from 16 residues. With V trimmed by 4 bases and J by 6 bases, 5 bases remained unmatched. Germline V gives CDR1 SGHNT, CDR2 YYREEE (reference sequence). The CDR3 reads CASSEGQGATNSPLHF. Here the CDR3 DNA reads TGTGCCAGCAGCGAGGGACAGGGGGCAACTAATTCACCCCTCCACTTT.

This clone occurred a few times. The chain has TRBV5-8 and TRBJ2-1, with D possibly being TRBD1 (5 bases). CDR1 SGHTS and CDR2 YDEGEE come from the germline V gene. Trimming removed 0 bases from V and 0 bases from J, with 13 bases in between. This CDR3 comprises 17 residues. The CDR3 region has the DNA TGTGCCAGCAGCTTGGGGGGCGGCTTAGGCTCCTACAATGAGCAGTTCTTC. The encoded protein is CASSLGGGLGSYNEQFF.

The gene calls are TRBV12-5 and TRBJ1-4; D possibly corresponds to TRBD1 (6 bases). CDR3 size: 15 residues. The V gene lost 5 bases and the J gene lost 2 bases, with 12 bases spanning the gap. Germline V gene sequence: CDR1 LGHNT, CDR2 FRNRAP. CDR3 nucleotides: TGTGCTAGTGGTAACGGACAGAACACTAATGAAAAACTGTTTTTT. Amino acids: CASGNGQNTNEKLFF.

The gene calls are TRBV3-1 (or the pseudogene TRBV3-2) and TRBJ1-1; the match to TRBD1 covers 7 bases. J lost 6 bases, V lost 0 bases, and 4 bases had no gene match. The CDR3 consists of 14 residues. Germline V gene data show CDR1 as LGHDT and CDR2 as YNNKEL (reference sequence). The CDR3 region is CASSQEGGSAEAFF. The CDR3 DNA follows: TGTGCCAGCAGCCAAGAAGGGGGCAGCGCTGAAGCTTTCTTT.

The rearrangement joins TRBV2 to TRBJ2-3; perhaps TRBD2 as D (6 bases). Trimming removed 3 bases from V and 2 bases from J, with 12 bases in between. Germline CDR1 reads SNHLY; CDR2 reads FYNNEI. The CDR3 is 15 residues long. CDR3 loop: CASSDRGRTTDTQYF. The DNA for the CDR3 is TGTGCCAGCAGTGACCGGGGGAGAACCACAGATACGCAGTATTTT.

The chain carries TRBV12-5 and TRBJ2-2; D may be TRBD1 (5 bases). V gave up 0 bases and J gave up 5 bases, with 16 bases separating them. Germline loops: CDR1 LGHNT, CDR2 FRNRAP. The CDR3 consists of 17 residues. The CDR3 DNA reads TGTGCTAGTGGTTTGGTACAAAGTGGCAGACAGACCGGGGAGCTGTTTTTT. Protein sequence: CASGLVQSGRQTGELFF.